This T cell receptor beta chain was identified during a study of blood T cells in healthy people across ages. The length of the CDR3 is 14 residues. V shed 3 bases and J 8 bases; nucleotides not matched to a gene: 8. Germline V gene sequence: CDR1 MNHEY, CDR2 SMNVEV (reference sequence). Study outcomes and limitations: No one knew whether donors had CMV, which possibly confounded expanded clonotype changes. Long-lived donors exceeded aged donors in naive CD4+ cells and diversity.

This clonotype was seen a handful of times. Its target is not known. For the second PCR, which ran for 7 to 11 cycles, a sample-barcoded 5' primer and a J-beta primer mix were used. TCRdb reprocessed the 5' RACE reads via MiXCR and lists one record per CDR3 protein. This sample has 750,000 to 950,000 distinct CDR3 sequences; about 27% occur once, and the top ten carry about a tenth. Separately, the same data were catalogued under a study of T cells of mothers and their children. That publication notes: Reads recorded for TCR beta CDR3 numbered over 8.5 million per mother and some 2.7 million per child.

The specimen sequenced was blood. The chain couples TRBV27 to TRBJ1-2; 8 bases are a match to TRBD1. The sequence derives from a woman between 35 and 50 years old in good health. In nucleotides, the CDR3 is TGTGCCAGCAGTTTCCCTGGGACAGGTGGCGGCTACACCTTC. It translates to CASSFPGTGGGYTF.